Listed below are T cell receptor beta chains from one sample, sequenced in a study of shared clonotypes between healthy human individuals. Sequencing used immunoSEQ multiplex PCR; TCRdb keeps in-frame clones, though not all of them. In the table there are about 2.4 million clones, under 95% of which are singletons. Material for sequencing was naive CD4+ T cells from PBMCs. Receptors were obtained from a man aged 18 to 29 in good health. Some clones in this sample may be carry-over from other donors' samples. Each CDR3 is given with its conserved first and last residue. A D gene is named only where the DNA matches it firmly. Not all rows give a size; the values are once, few, many and, for expanded clones, a class.

size: -; J: TRBJ2-1; V: TRBV7-9; D: TRBD2; DNA: TGTGCCAGCAGAGGGACTAGCTCAGCGGATGAGCAGTTCTTC; CDR3: CASRGTSSADEQFF
size: -; J: TRBJ1-2; V: TRBV7-6; D: -; DNA: TGTGCCAGCAGCCTGACAGGAAGTGGCTACACCTTC; CDR3: CASSLTGSGYTF
size: once; J: TRBJ2-2; V: TRBV4-1; D: -; DNA: TGCGCCAGCAGCAACCGGGACCGATTCACCGGGGAGCTGTTTTTT; CDR3: CASSNRDRFTGELFF
size: -; J: TRBJ2-7; V: TRBV28; D: -; DNA: TGTGCCAGCAGTTTAGGCCGTCATCCGTCCTACGAGCAGTACTTC; CDR3: CASSLGRHPSYEQYF
size: few; J: TRBJ1-1; V: TRBV15; D: -; DNA: TGTGCCACCAGCAGAGACCTCATTAACACTGAAGCTTTCTTT; CDR3: CATSRDLINTEAFF
size: -; J: TRBJ2-1; V: TRBV5-1; D: TRBD2; DNA: TGCGCCAGCAGCTTATCGTATAGCGGGACCCCCCTCAATGAGCAGTTCTTC; CDR3: CASSLSYSGTPLNEQFF
size: -; J: TRBJ2-3; V: TRBV27; D: TRBD2; DNA: TGTGCCAGCAGACCGTCGGGTCGCCTAGCGGGAGGACCTTATACGCAGTATTTT; CDR3: CASRPSGRLAGGPYTQYF
size: -; J: TRBJ1-1; V: TRBV28; D: -; DNA: TGTGCCAGCACCAGGACGGGACCCTCCTGGGGGACTGAAGCTTTCTTT; CDR3: CASTRTGPSWGTEAFF
size: -; J: TRBJ2-2; V: TRBV28; D: -; DNA: TGTGCCAGCCACGGGGGCGGGGAGCTGTTTTTT; CDR3: CASHGGGELFF
size: once; J: TRBJ2-1; V: TRBV2; D: TRBD1; DNA: TGTGCCAGCAGGGAAGACAGGGGCGGTGAGCAGTTCTTC; CDR3: CASREDRGGEQFF
size: -; J: TRBJ2-1; V: TRBV18; D: -; DNA: TGTGCCAGCTCACCACCGGGTCAGGGGGGCTCCTACAATGAGCAGTTCTTC; CDR3: CASSPPGQGGSYNEQFF
size: -; J: TRBJ2-1; V: TRBV19; D: -; DNA: TGTGCCAGTACCGACCACCGGAGGTCGGATGAGCAGTTCTTC; CDR3: CASTDHRRSDEQFF
size: -; J: TRBJ2-7; V: TRBV7-8; D: TRBD2; DNA: TGTGCCAGCAGCTTTGGGCTAGCGGGTGGCTACGAGCAGTACTTC; CDR3: CASSFGLAGGYEQYF
size: -; J: TRBJ1-4; V: TRBV30; D: -; DNA: TGTGCCGCTAGGGGGAAGGGTACAACTAATGAAAAACTGTTTTTT; CDR3: CAARGKGTTNEKLFF
size: -; J: TRBJ2-5; V: TRBV5-4; D: TRBD2; DNA: TGTGCCAGCAGCTCCAGGACTAGCGGGAGTTGGGAGACCCAGTACTTC; CDR3: CASSSRTSGSWETQYF
size: -; J: TRBJ2-1; V: TRBV11-2; D: TRBD2; DNA: TGTGCCAGCAGCTTCCGGACTAGCGGGTACAATGAGCAGTTCTTC; CDR3: CASSFRTSGYNEQFF
size: -; J: TRBJ1-5; V: TRBV6-1; D: -; DNA: TGTGCCAGCAGTGAAGGCGGGAGGGCTGGGCAGCCCCAGCATTTT; CDR3: CASSEGGRAGQPQHF
size: -; J: TRBJ2-1; V: TRBV5-1; D: TRBD2; DNA: TGCGCCAGCAGCGCGGGGACTAGCGCCTCCTACAATGAGCAGTTCTTC; CDR3: CASSAGTSASYNEQFF
size: few; J: TRBJ1-2; V: TRBV25-1; D: -; DNA: TGTGCCAGCAGTGTGCAGGGAGGTGGCTACACCTTC; CDR3: CASSVQGGGYTF
size: -; J: TRBJ2-5; V: TRBV4-1; D: TRBD2; DNA: TGCGCCAGCAGCCAGGGACTAGCGGGACCCACGACCCAGTACTTC; CDR3: CASSQGLAGPTTQYF
size: -; J: TRBJ2-5; V: TRBV11-1; D: -; DNA: TGTGCCAGCAGCCCACCCCCCCACAGCGGACTTCAAGAGACCCAGTACTTC; CDR3: CASSPPPHSGLQETQYF
size: -; J: TRBJ2-7; V: TRBV18; D: -; DNA: TGTGCCAGCTCACCCCGGGACTTCTACGAGCAGTACTTC; CDR3: CASSPRDFYEQYF
size: -; J: TRBJ2-3; V: TRBV5-1; D: -; DNA: TGCGCCAGCAGCTTGAGGGTTAACACAGATACGCAGTATTTT; CDR3: CASSLRVNTDTQYF
size: -; J: TRBJ1-1; V: TRBV11-3; D: -; DNA: TGTGCCAGCAGCTTAGGCCGGGGCGCAGGGGACACTGAAGCTTTCTTT; CDR3: CASSLGRGAGDTEAFF
size: -; J: TRBJ1-1; V: TRBV23-1; D: -; DNA: TGCGCCAGCCCTCTAAAAGGGGACACTGAAGCTTTCTTT; CDR3: CASPLKGDTEAFF
size: -; J: TRBJ1-5; V: TRBV10-3; D: -; DNA: TGTGCCATCAGTGAGTCGAACCCGAATAGCAATCAGCCCCAGCATTTT; CDR3: CAISESNPNSNQPQHF
size: -; J: TRBJ1-1; V: TRBV7-3; D: -; DNA: TGTGCCAGCAGCTTACTCCCAGTGAACACTGAAGCTTTCTTT; CDR3: CASSLLPVNTEAFF
size: -; J: TRBJ1-2; V: TRBV19; D: -; DNA: TGTGCCACAAAAACCACGAGTAACTATGGCTACACCTTC; CDR3: CATKTTSNYGYTF
size: -; J: TRBJ2-2; V: TRBV29-1; D: -; DNA: TGCAGCGTTGGTGGTGGGCAGAACACCGGGGAGCTGTTTTTT; CDR3: CSVGGGQNTGELFF
size: -; J: TRBJ2-3; V: TRBV7-7; D: -; DNA: TGTGCCAGCAGCTATGGACAGAGCACAGATACGCAGTATTTT; CDR3: CASSYGQSTDTQYF
size: once; J: TRBJ2-1; V: TRBV28; D: TRBD2; DNA: TGTGCCAGCAGCCCATCCGGGACTAGCGGGACGGGGCAGTTCTTC; CDR3: CASSPSGTSGTGQFF
size: -; J: TRBJ2-1; V: TRBV2; D: -; DNA: TGTGCCATCTACACCATCTACAATGAGCAGTTCTTC; CDR3: CAIYTIYNEQFF
size: -; J: TRBJ2-3; V: TRBV19; D: TRBD2; DNA: TGTGCCAGTAGTTCCCGGGGTAGCGGGGGGCTAAATACGCAGTATTTT; CDR3: CASSSRGSGGLNTQYF
size: -; J: TRBJ1-4; V: TRBV30; D: -; DNA: TGTGCCTGGAGTGCGGGGGGGGATGAAAAACTGTTTTTT; CDR3: CAWSAGGDEKLFF
size: -; J: TRBJ2-3; V: TRBV18; D: TRBD1; DNA: TGTGCCAGCTCACCACGGTTAGGACAGGCGGGCACAGATACGCAGTATTTT; CDR3: CASSPRLGQAGTDTQYF
size: -; J: TRBJ1-1; V: TRBV6-1; D: -; DNA: TGTGCCAGCACCCGTCGGGGGGCCGGCACTGAAGCTTTCTTT; CDR3: CASTRRGAGTEAFF
size: -; J: TRBJ1-6; V: TRBV6-6; D: TRBD1; DNA: TGTGCCAGCAGCCCGACAGGGGCCAAGGCACCCCTCCACTTT; CDR3: CASSPTGAKAPLHF